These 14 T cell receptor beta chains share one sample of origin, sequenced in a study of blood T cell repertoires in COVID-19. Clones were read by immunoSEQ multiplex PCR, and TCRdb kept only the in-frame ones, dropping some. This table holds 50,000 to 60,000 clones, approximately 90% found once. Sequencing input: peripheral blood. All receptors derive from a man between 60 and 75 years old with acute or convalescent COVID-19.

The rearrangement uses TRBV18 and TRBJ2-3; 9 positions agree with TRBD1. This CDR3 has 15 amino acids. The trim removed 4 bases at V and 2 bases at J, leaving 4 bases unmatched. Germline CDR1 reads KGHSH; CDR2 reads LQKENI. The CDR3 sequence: CASSQDRGDTDTQYF. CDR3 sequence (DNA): TGTGCCAGCTCACAGGACAGGGGAGACACAGATACGCAGTATTTT. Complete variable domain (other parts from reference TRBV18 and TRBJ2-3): NAGVMQNPRHLVRRRGQEARLRCSPMKGHSHVYWYRQLPEEGLKFMVYLQKENIIDESGMPKERFSAEFPKEGPSILRIQQVVRGDSAAYFCASSQDRGDTDTQYFGPGTRLTVL.

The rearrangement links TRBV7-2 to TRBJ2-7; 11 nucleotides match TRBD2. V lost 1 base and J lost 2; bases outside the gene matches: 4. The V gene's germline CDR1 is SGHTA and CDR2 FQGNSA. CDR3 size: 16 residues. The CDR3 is CASSLVAGGWTYEQYF. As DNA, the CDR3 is TGTGCCAGCAGCTTAGTAGCGGGGGGGTGGACCTACGAGCAGTACTTC.

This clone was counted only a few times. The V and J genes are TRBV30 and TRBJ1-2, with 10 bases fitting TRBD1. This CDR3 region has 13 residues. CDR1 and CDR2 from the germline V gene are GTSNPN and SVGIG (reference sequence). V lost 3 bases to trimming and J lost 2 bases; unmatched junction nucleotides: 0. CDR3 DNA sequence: TGTGCCTGGAGGGGACAGGGGAACTATGGCTACACCTTC. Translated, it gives CAWRGQGNYGYTF.

In DNA, the CDR3 is TGTGCCAGCAGTTCTGCCGGGACAGGGATTTCACCCCTCCACTTT. It specifies CASSSAGTGISPLHF. The chain joins TRBV6-2 or TRBV6-3 to TRBJ1-6; 9 positions agree with TRBD1. The CDR3 covers 15 residues. J lost 9 bases, V lost 4 bases, and 7 bases had no gene match. Germline CDR1 is MNHEY and CDR2 is SVGEGT.

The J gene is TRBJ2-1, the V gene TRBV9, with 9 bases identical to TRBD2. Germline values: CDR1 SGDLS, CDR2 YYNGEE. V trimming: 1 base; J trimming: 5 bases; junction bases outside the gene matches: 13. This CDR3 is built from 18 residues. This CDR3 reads CASSVSPRGLAINNEQFF. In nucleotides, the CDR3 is TGTGCCAGCAGCGTAAGCCCCAGGGGACTAGCTATCAACAATGAGCAGTTCTTC.

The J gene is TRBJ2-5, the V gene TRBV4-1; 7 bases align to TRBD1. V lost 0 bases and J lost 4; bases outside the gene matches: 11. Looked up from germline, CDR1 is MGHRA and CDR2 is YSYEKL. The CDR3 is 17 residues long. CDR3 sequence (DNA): TGCGCCAGCAGCCAAGATCTTAAGAAGGGGGCGGGAGAGACCCAGTACTTC. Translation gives CASSQDLKKGAGETQYF.

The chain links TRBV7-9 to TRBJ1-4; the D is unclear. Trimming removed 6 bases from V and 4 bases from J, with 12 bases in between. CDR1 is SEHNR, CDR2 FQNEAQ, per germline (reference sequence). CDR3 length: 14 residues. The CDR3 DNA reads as TGTGCCAGCAGAACAATTCCAAGTAATGAAAAACTGTTTTTT. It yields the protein CASRTIPSNEKLFF.

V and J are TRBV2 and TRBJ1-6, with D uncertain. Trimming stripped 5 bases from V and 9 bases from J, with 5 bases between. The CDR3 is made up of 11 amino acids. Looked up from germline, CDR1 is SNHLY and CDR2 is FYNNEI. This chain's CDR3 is CASSSLSPLHF. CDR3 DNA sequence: TGTGCCAGCAGTTCCCTTTCACCCCTCCACTTT.

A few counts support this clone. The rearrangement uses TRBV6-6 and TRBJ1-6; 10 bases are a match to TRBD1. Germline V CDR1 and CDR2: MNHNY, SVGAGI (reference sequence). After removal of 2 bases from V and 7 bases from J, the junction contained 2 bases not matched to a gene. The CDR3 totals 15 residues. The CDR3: CASSYKDRGNSPLHF. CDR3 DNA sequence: TGTGCCAGCAGTTACAAGGACAGGGGGAATTCACCCCTCCACTTT.

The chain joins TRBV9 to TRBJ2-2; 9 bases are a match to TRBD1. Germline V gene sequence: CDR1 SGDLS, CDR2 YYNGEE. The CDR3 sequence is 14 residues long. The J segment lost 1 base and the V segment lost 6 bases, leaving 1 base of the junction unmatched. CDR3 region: CASTDRGNTGELFF. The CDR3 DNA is TGTGCCAGCACGGACAGGGGGAACACCGGGGAGCTGTTTTTT.

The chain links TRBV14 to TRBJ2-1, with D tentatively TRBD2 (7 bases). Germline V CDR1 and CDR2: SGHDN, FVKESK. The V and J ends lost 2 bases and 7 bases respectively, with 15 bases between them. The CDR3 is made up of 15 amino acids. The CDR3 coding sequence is TGTGCCAGCAGCCAACTGGGGGGGCCTGAAAATGAGCAGTTCTTC. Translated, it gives CASSQLGGPENEQFF.

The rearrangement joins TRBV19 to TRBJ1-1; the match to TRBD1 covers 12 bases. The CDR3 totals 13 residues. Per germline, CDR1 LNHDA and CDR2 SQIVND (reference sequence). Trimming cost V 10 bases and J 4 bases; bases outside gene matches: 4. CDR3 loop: CATRDRGLTEAFF. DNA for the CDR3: TGTGCCACCCGGGACAGGGGGCTCACTGAAGCTTTCTTT. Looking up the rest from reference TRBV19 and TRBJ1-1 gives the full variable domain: DGGITQSPKYLFRKEGQNVTLSCEQNLNHDAMYWYRQDPGQGLRLIYYSQIVNDFQKGDIAEGYSVSREKKESFPLTVTSAQKNPTAFYLCATRDRGLTEAFFGQGTRLTVV.

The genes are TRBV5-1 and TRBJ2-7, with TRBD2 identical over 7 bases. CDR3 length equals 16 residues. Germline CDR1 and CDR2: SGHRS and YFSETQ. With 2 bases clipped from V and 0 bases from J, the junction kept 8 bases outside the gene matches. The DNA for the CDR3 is TGCGCCAGCAGCTTTATCTTGGGCGGGAGCTCCTACGAGCAGTACTTC. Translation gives CASSFILGGSSYEQYF.

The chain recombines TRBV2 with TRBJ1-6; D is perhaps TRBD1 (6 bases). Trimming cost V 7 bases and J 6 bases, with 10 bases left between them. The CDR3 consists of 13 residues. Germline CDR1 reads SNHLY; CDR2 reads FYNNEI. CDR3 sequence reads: CASKTGFNSPLHF. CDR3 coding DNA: TGTGCCAGCAAGACAGGCTTTAATTCACCCCTCCACTTT.